This T cell receptor beta chain was observed in a study of shared clonotypes between healthy human individuals. The CDR3 length is 15 residues. From germline, CDR1 is SGHRS and CDR2 YFSETQ. V was pared by 0 bases and J by 6 bases, with 5 bases of the junction left unmatched. Remarks on this clone: The antigen remains unidentified.

Naive CD8 populations comprised CD45RO-negative cells positively selected for CCR7, excluding terminally differentiated effector memory CD45RA+ cells. Recent vaccinations or acute infections were absent in the healthy HIV-negative adult donors. In the study's own analysis: Filtering differed for immunoSEQ, which gave only junction sequences without quality scores. Libraries were prepared by immunoSEQ multiplex PCR; TCRdb keeps only in-frame clonotypes and omits some of them. V, J and clone size reflect that table, while D and trimming were determined from the DNA. The repertoire holds roughly 770,000 clones, with around 96% as singletons. General study findings and limits: Among several donors, roughly 5.5% of naive CD4 clonotypes were found in common. As a rule, naive subsets had a larger estimated richness than memory subsets.

The chain joins TRBV5-1 to TRBJ1-1; 10 bases match TRBD1. The sample comprised naive CD8+ T cells sorted from blood. The clonotype comes from a man younger than 40 in good health. The CDR3 coding sequence is TGCGCCAGCAGCTTGGGACAGGGGGCAATCGCTGAAGCTTTCTTT. This gives the protein CASSLGQGAIAEAFF.